This T cell receptor (beta chain) originates from a study of blood T cell repertoires in COVID-19. In the source study's methods: From reference gene primer amplification, estimates of nucleated cell counts were derived. Clones were sequenced by immunoSEQ multiplex PCR, and TCRdb holds only the in-frame ones, with some missing. That table is the source of V, J and clone size, and D and trimming were worked out from the DNA. The repertoire holds approximately 390,000 clones, around 89% seen once, with 6.5% in the top ten. Per germline, CDR1 SGHKS and CDR2 YYEKEE (reference sequence). Trimming took 0 bases from V and 5 from J, leaving 17 bases between them. The CDR3 consists of 16 residues.

The V gene is TRBV5-5, the J gene TRBJ1-2, with D possibly being TRBD1 (5 bases). This receptor was taken from a man younger than 35 with active or convalescent COVID-19. Source material: peripheral blood. CDR3 sequence reads: CASSLALFGAGYGYTF. CDR3 in DNA: TGTGCCAGCAGCTTGGCTCTTTTTGGGGCGGGGTATGGCTACACCTTC.